These 30 T cell receptor beta chains came from one sample sequenced in a study of molecular identifiers for immune sequencing clone quantification (dated by TCRdb to 2016 to 2019). Library preparation was by PCR. These reads were obtained on an Illumina HiSeq 4000. TCRdb reanalyzed the raw reads on its own, using fastp at Q25 for trimming and MiXCR for clone calling, and kept in-frame beta chains. Rows are unified per CDR3 protein, each entry keeping the most common DNA and genes. Across this sample there are 50,000 or so distinct CDR3 sequences, with under 30% seen only once. 1.9% of the sample is in the top ten clones. The sample consisted of naive CD8+ T cells from blood, with Jurkat cell RNA spiked in. The cell subset or site label for this specimen denotes: FACS-sorted CD8+CD4-CCR7+CD45RA+ naive T cells. Every receptor here comes from a human donor in good health. Some libraries in this study had Jurkat cell RNA spiked in.

This clonotype was counted at least ten times. V is TRBV4-2 and J is TRBJ1-1; 10 bases map to TRBD1. This CDR3 comprises 18 residues. Germline V gene lookup returns CDR1 LGHNA and CDR2 YNFKEQ. After removal of 0 bases from V and 0 bases from J, the junction contained 7 bases not matched to a gene. CDR3 amino acids: CASSQDWGTGVMNTEAFF. CDR3 DNA sequence: TGTGCCAGCAGCCAAGATTGGGGGACAGGGGTTATGAACACTGAAGCTTTCTTT.

This clonotype came up many times. The V call is TRBV6-5, the J call TRBJ1-2; D unresolved. The CDR3 has 16 residues. V was pared by 0 bases and J by 4 bases, with 15 bases between. Germline V gene data show CDR1 as MNHEY and CDR2 as SVGAGI. The CDR3 spells CASSYSFRAPVYGYTF. Here the CDR3 DNA reads TGTGCCAGCAGTTACTCTTTTAGGGCACCCGTCTATGGCTACACCTTC.

The sample holds many counts of this clonotype. The J gene is TRBJ1-1, the V gene TRBV4-1; D unresolved. The V and J ends lost 0 bases and 6 bases respectively, with 5 bases between them. Germline-derived CDR1 and CDR2 are MGHRA and YSYEKL. This CDR3 has 12 amino acids. The DNA for the CDR3 is TGCGCCAGCAGCCAAGATTTCGCTGAAGCTTTCTTT. Its protein product is CASSQDFAEAFF.

This clonotype was detected ten times or more. The chain links TRBV20-1 to TRBJ2-3; TRBD2 agrees at 11 bases. V shed 2 bases and J 5 bases; nucleotides not matched to a gene: 3. This CDR3 contains 14 residues. Germline CDR1 DFQATT, CDR2 SNEGSKA (reference sequence). CDR3 DNA: TGCAGTGCTAGATTACTAGCGGGGGTAGATACGCAGTATTTT. It codes for CSARLLAGVDTQYF.

As concerns this clonotype: One end of the junction varies from germline; a read error may be responsible. J is TRBJ1-1 and V is TRBV9; D ambiguous. Germline lookup yields CDR1 SGDLS and CDR2 YYNGEE. The CDR3 runs 13 residues. This CDR3 is CANNIRENTKAFF. In DNA, the CDR3 is TGTGCCAACAACATAAGAGAAAACACTAAAGCTTTCTTT.

This clonotype was seen ten or more times. The V gene is TRBV7-9, the J gene TRBJ1-1; D call uncertain. Trimming removed 0 bases from V and 10 bases from J, with 12 bases in between. This CDR3 region has 13 residues. Germline values: CDR1 SEHNR, CDR2 FQNEAQ (reference sequence). CDR3 residues: CASSLASESIAFF. The DNA of the CDR3 is TGTGCCAGCAGCTTAGCGAGCGAGAGTATAGCTTTCTTT.

The sample holds many counts of this clonotype. CDR3 in amino acids: CASSLAGDEAFF. The CDR3 DNA reads as TGTGCCAGCAGCTTAGCGGGGGATGAAGCTTTCTTT. V is TRBV7-9 and J is TRBJ1-1; D might be TRBD1 (5 bases). Germline values: CDR1 SEHNR, CDR2 FQNEAQ (reference sequence). Trimming removed 0 bases from V and 7 bases from J, with 6 bases in between. The CDR3 consists of 12 residues.

A few counts support this clonotype. The chain employs TRBV12-3 or TRBV12-4 and TRBJ1-2, with TRBD1 matching 7 bases. V dropped 4 bases and J dropped 8; count of bases not matched to a gene: 7. The CDR3 totals 13 residues. The CDR3 region is CASSSSGGVGYTF. The CDR3 DNA follows: TGTGCCAGCAGTTCCTCAGGGGGAGTGGGCTACACCTTC.

This clonotype showed up many times. The chain uses TRBV19 and TRBJ2-3; either TRBD1 or TRBD2 may supply D (5 bases each). The CDR3 is 15 residues long. Germline V lookup: CDR1 LNHDA, CDR2 SQIVND (reference sequence). V dropped 3 bases and J dropped 4 bases, with 14 bases sitting between them. CDR3 sequence (DNA): TGTGCCAGTAGTATCTCTCCGGGGCGAGCAGATACGCAGTATTTT. It is translated as CASSISPGRADTQYF.

The sample holds many counts of this clonotype. The V and J genes are TRBV28 and TRBJ1-4; 7 bases line up with TRBD1. CDR1 MDHEN and CDR2 SYDVKM come from the germline V gene. The CDR3 covers 14 residues. J gave up 5 bases and V 6 bases, and 6 bases lay outside the gene matches. CDR3 coding DNA: TGTGCCAGCAGCCCCGACAGGGTAAATGAAAAACTGTTTTTT. Translated: CASSPDRVNEKLFF.

This clonotype occurred many times. The chain's CDR3 is CSVDRGDYYGYTF. The CDR3 nucleotides are TGCAGCGTTGATAGGGGGGACTACTATGGCTACACCTTC. The genes are TRBV29-1 and TRBJ1-2, with a possible D match to TRBD1 (6 bases). The V end was cut by 3 bases, the J end by 3 bases, with 11 bases between. The germline CDR1 and CDR2 sequences are SQVTM and ANQGSEA. This CDR3 contains 13 residues.

As concerns this clonotype: One end of the junction varies from germline; a read error may be responsible. V usage is TRBV29-1 and J usage is TRBJ2-1, with TRBD2 matching over 13 bases. From germline, CDR1 is SQVTM and CDR2 ANQGSEA. The CDR3 is made up of 16 amino acids. CDR3 nucleotide sequence: TGCAGCGTTTATCGGACTAGCGGGGGTACTTACAATGAGCACTTCTTC. It encodes CSVYRTSGGTYNEHFF.

This clonotype was counted at least ten times. The gene calls are TRBV12-3 or TRBV12-4 and TRBJ2-3; possible D gene TRBD2, 6 bases. The CDR3 length is 16 residues. Trimming removed 3 bases from V and 0 bases from J, with 13 bases in between. The CDR3 is CASSLEGRFSTDTQYF. The CDR3 DNA sequence: TGTGCCAGCAGTTTGGAGGGGCGGTTCAGCACAGATACGCAGTATTTT.

This clonotype was counted many times. The chain combines TRBV7-9 with TRBJ2-3; possible D gene TRBD1, 5 bases. V was clipped by 5 bases and J by 3 bases, with 18 bases between them. CDR3 length: 16 residues. Germline V gives CDR1 SEHNR, CDR2 FQNEAQ (reference sequence). This chain's CDR3 is CASSLQVPWTTDTQYF. DNA for the CDR3: TGTGCCAGCAGCCTCCAGGTCCCGTGGACAACAGATACGCAGTATTTT.

Concerning this clonotype itself: The junction and the germline gene differ at one end; a read error may be behind it. The J gene is TRBJ1-5, the V gene TRBV4-2; tentative D call: TRBD1 (5 bases). CDR1 is LGHNA, CDR2 YNFKEQ, per germline. This CDR3 comprises 16 residues. The CDR3 reads CASSQAKTERGQPQQF. The CDR3 DNA sequence: TGTGCCAGCAGCCAAGCCAAGACAGAACGGGGTCAGCCCCAGCAATTT.

A note on this clonotype: A much bigger clone sits one base away, suggesting this may be a read error. The V gene is TRBV29-1, the J gene TRBJ2-5, with D possibly TRBD1 on 6 matching bases. This CDR3 has 14 residues. Germline values: CDR1 SQVTM, CDR2 ANQGSEA. V was clipped by 7 bases and J by 9 bases, with 24 bases between them. The CDR3 sequence: CSAGTPLEFEPQYF. Here the CDR3 DNA reads TGCAGCGCCGGGACACCCTTGGAGTTCGAGCCCCAGTACTTC.

There are many counts of this clonotype. This chain connects TRBV12-3 or TRBV12-4 to TRBJ1-1; D not resolved. V was cut by 6 bases and J by 1 base, with 12 bases left in between. CDR3 length: 14 amino acids. The CDR3 DNA reads as TGTGCCAGCAGCCCGGACGGAAGGAACACTGAAGCTTTCTTT. Protein product: CASSPDGRNTEAFF.

This clonotype was picked up many times. The chain joins TRBV6-1 to TRBJ2-7; 7 bases are a match to TRBD1. The germline V gene encodes CDR1 MNHNS and CDR2 SASEGT. The V segment lost 4 bases and the J segment 7 bases; nucleotides outside the gene matches: 7. CDR3 length: 13 residues. Here the CDR3 reads CASSAQGVNEQYF. In DNA, the CDR3 is TGTGCCAGCAGTGCCCAGGGGGTGAATGAGCAGTACTTC.

About this clonotype itself: A much larger clonotype is one base distant, so this may be a read error. The CDR3 region has the DNA TGTGCCAGCAGTTCCGAACAGGGGGCCGGCATAGATACGCAGTATTTT. Translating it yields CASSSEQGAGIDTQYF. The genes are TRBV12-3 or TRBV12-4 and TRBJ2-3, with 9 nucleotides matching TRBD1. V shed 4 bases, J shed 5 bases, and the junction held 10 bases outside the gene matches. The CDR3 totals 16 residues.

Remarks on this clonotype: A much bigger clone sits one base away, suggesting this may be a read error. The chain combines TRBV4-2 with TRBJ2-1; tentatively, D is TRBD2 (5 bases). This CDR3 comprises 17 residues. With 3 bases removed from V and 4 bases from J, the gap between germline ends came to 19 bases. The germline V gene has CDR1 LGHNA and CDR2 YNFKEQ. CDR3 bases: TGTGCCAGCAGCCATGACGAGGCTCGCACGGGGTACAATGAGCAGTTCTTC. It specifies CASSHDEARTGYNEQFF.

A word on this clonotype: A much more abundant neighbour one base away suggests this may be a read error. The genes are TRBV7-9 and TRBJ1-1, with D unresolved. Germline V gene data show CDR1 as SEHNR and CDR2 as FQNEAQ (reference sequence). The CDR3 totals 16 residues. The V end was cut by 6 bases, the J end by 2 bases, with 19 bases between. CDR3 sequence (DNA): TGTGCCAGCAGTTCAGGAGCAGAGTGGTCAAACACTGAAGCTTTCTTT. Protein sequence: CASSSGAEWSNTEAFF.

Details on this clonotype: With a much larger clone just one base away, this may be a read error. The chain combines TRBV6-5 with TRBJ1-5; TRBD1 is a possible D gene (6 bases). Germline V gene sequence: CDR1 MNHEY, CDR2 SVGAGI. The CDR3 runs to 14 residues. The CDR3 spells CACSYSPGAQPQHF. Here the CDR3 DNA reads TGTGCCTGCAGTTACTCTCCGGGGGCTCAGCCCCAGCATTTT.

This clonotype was counted many times. The DNA for the CDR3 is TGTGCCAGCAGCTTGGAAGGGCTCCAAGAGACCCAGTACTTC. It specifies CASSLEGLQETQYF. This chain connects TRBV5-5 to TRBJ2-5, with D unclear. The V gene's germline CDR1 is SGHKS and CDR2 YYEKEE (reference sequence). V gave up 0 bases and J gave up 1 base, with 7 bases separating them. This CDR3 has 14 amino acids. Drawing the rest from reference TRBV5-5 and TRBJ2-5, the complete variable domain is DAGVTQSPTHLIKTRGQQVTLRCSPISGHKSVSWYQQVLGQGPQFIFQYYEKEERGRGNFPDRFSARQFPNYSSELNVNALLLGDSALYLCASSLEGLQETQYFGPGTRLLVL.

Notes on this clonotype: The junction differs from germline at one of its ends, possibly a read error. V gene TRBV6-2 or TRBV6-3 combines with J gene TRBJ2-7; the match to TRBD1 covers 7 bases. Germline V gene lookup returns CDR1 MNHEY and CDR2 SVGEGT. The CDR3 is 12 amino acids. In DNA form, the CDR3 reads TGTGCCAGCAGACCTGACAGGGACGCTCTTGACTTC. It yields the protein CASRPDRDALDF.

This clonotype was seen many times. The V call is TRBV4-2, the J call TRBJ2-2; D call uncertain. V gave up 0 bases and J gave up 4 bases, with 12 bases separating them. This CDR3 is 16 amino acids long. Per the germline V gene, CDR1 is LGHNA and CDR2 is YNFKEQ. CDR3 coding DNA: TGTGCCAGCAGCCAAGAACAGTTCCCGACCACCGGGGAGCTGTTTTTT. Translation gives CASSQEQFPTTGELFF.

With respect to this clonotype: Just one base apart from a much larger clone, this may be a read error. The chain has TRBV24-1 and TRBJ1-3; a possible D gene is TRBD1 (5 bases). In germline, CDR1 is KGHDR, CDR2 SFDVKD. V shed 4 bases and J shed 5 bases, with 14 bases lying between them. There are 15 residues in the CDR3. The CDR3 DNA reads as TGTGCCACCAGTGACCCCGGGGCAGCGAGAAACACCATATATTTT. Protein sequence: CATSDPGAARNTIYF.

This clonotype was detected ten times or more. This chain links TRBV29-1 with TRBJ1-2, with TRBD1 as a possible D gene (5 bases). Trimming took off 6 bases at V and 4 bases at J, with 24 bases between the two ends. Germline values: CDR1 SQVTM, CDR2 ANQGSEA. The CDR3 runs to 16 residues. CDR3 sequence: CSVRGGDRGDGYGYTF. In DNA form, the CDR3 reads TGCAGCGTCCGGGGGGGTGACAGAGGAGACGGCTATGGCTACACCTTC.

This clonotype was found a few times. The DNA of the CDR3 is TGTGCCAGCAGCTTAGTGGCAGATACGCAGTATTTT. Residues: CASSLVADTQYF. V is TRBV11-2 and J is TRBJ2-3; D gene unclear. The CDR3 sequence is 12 residues long. Trimming took off 1 base at V and 4 bases at J, with 3 bases between the two ends. Per germline, CDR1 SGHAT and CDR2 FQNNGV.

This clonotype was picked up many times. The rearrangement uses TRBV7-9 and TRBJ1-4; the D gene is possibly TRBD1 (6 bases). The length of the CDR3 is 15 residues. V lost 5 bases to trimming and J lost 5 bases, with 15 bases between them. Looked up from germline, CDR1 is SEHNR and CDR2 is FQNEAQ (reference sequence). CDR3 sequence (DNA): TGTGCCAGCAGCGGAGGGGGGATTGTCAATGAAAAACTGTTTTTT. Its translation: CASSGGGIVNEKLFF.

Comments on this clonotype: This may be a read error: a much more frequent sequence differs by one nucleotide. This chain uses TRBV6-2 or TRBV6-3 with TRBJ2-2, with TRBD2 identical over 11 bases. The CDR3 covers 16 residues. Germline V gives CDR1 MNHEY, CDR2 SVGEGT. The CDR3 spells CASSAASGRNAGELFF. In DNA, the CDR3 is TGTGCCAGCAGTGCTGCTAGCGGGAGGAACGCCGGGGAGCTGTTTTTT.